This T cell receptor beta chain originates from a study of cytomegalovirus exposure and HLA in healthy donors. Samples came from healthy bone marrow donors. PCR involved 60 Vbeta and 13 Jbeta primers. TCRdb keeps only in-frame clones here, not all; method: immunoSEQ multiplex PCR. The sample contains about 200,000 clones, around 87% of which appear only once. Per germline, CDR1 MNHNS and CDR2 SASEGT. The CDR3 contains 15 residues. The germline V and J ends were trimmed by 7 bases and 0 bases, with 13 bases remaining between them. The sequenced sample consisted of PBMCs. The rearrangement uses TRBV6-1 and TRBJ1-3; D might be TRBD1 (5 bases). This sequence was found in a young woman in good health and CMV-seronegative. The CDR3: CASMLGRASGNTIYF. The CDR3 nucleotides are TGTGCCAGCATGCTGGGGCGTGCCTCTGGAAACACCATATATTTT.